This T cell receptor (beta chain) was observed in a study of shared clonotypes between healthy human individuals (dated by TCRdb to about 2020). About the full investigation: A few men and a couple of women, aged 18 to 49 years, made up the cohort. For each donor, three plates each were used for CD4 naive and CD4 memory, two plates were used for CD8 naive, and one plate was used for CD8 memory. The study deeply sequenced blood TCR repertoires of five healthy adults to estimate repertoire size and the extent of clonotype sharing between individuals. To increase sequencing depth and limit assay-specific biases, different laboratories used diverse techniques to prepare libraries and sequence TCR repertoires. Each donor's leukapheresis produced roughly between roughly 0.9 and 9 billion PBMCs. Beyond this particular receptor, the publication reports: Even with the large sequencing depth, rarefaction of the sorted-subset datasets indicated that sequencing was incomplete. Sampling was restricted to blood, and TCR repertoires in tissue are likely to differ from TCR repertoires in blood. Roughly 5.2% of naive CD4, 3.5% of naive CD8, about 2.4% of memory CD4, and approximately 0.39% of memory CD8 clonotypes were shared across four donors. Higher generation probabilities were observed for clonotypes shared by all four sorted-subset donors than for non-shared clonotypes. Because the study included only a small number of donors, the genetic and exposure-history diversity represented was limited. Larger estimated clonotype richness was generally found for naive subsets than for memory subsets. Based on pairwise subsampling, the degree of clonotype sharing among donors was expected to be affected by sequencing depth.

The donors were healthy, HIV-negative adults who had no recently reported acute infections or vaccinations. Only Caucasian adults living in Nashville, Tennessee, USA were represented among the donors. CD4+ T cells were enriched by magnetic negative selection; naive cells were then positively selected on CD45RA, and the negative fraction formed the memory subset. Blood was obtained by leukapheresis, after which PBMCs were separated by Ficoll-Histopaque density gradient centrifugation and cryopreserved in liquid nitrogen vapor phase. Analytical flow cytometry was used to check the purity and quantity of each magnetically sorted T cell population. Genomic DNA was isolated from every sorted fraction and measured by UV absorbance on a Nanodrop 2000c. Using the deep immunoSEQ assay, TCR CDR3 regions were amplified from genomic DNA by multiplex PCR. Genomic DNA extracted from each cell subset was distributed evenly over all wells of several immunoSEQ 96-well plates, and each plate served as one replicate. For sorted subsets, roughly 200 ng of genomic DNA, equivalent to 30,000 or so T cell genomes, went into each replicate PCR. The purified libraries were quantified using a Qubit 3.0 fluorometer, sized with a Bioanalyzer 2100, and then quantified again using the KAPA Library Quantification kit. Every immunoSEQ 96-well plate was sequenced on a separate single-read 150-cycle Illumina NextSeq 550 flow cell. From the authors' description of their analysis: Because the immunoSEQ output included only junctional sequences and no quality scores, the filtering could not be the same as the filtering used for full-length reads. To assign V/J genes and CDR3, sequences were annotated against IMGT germline references using PyIR, a Python wrapper for IgBLAST v1.9. Reads were filtered out if the reads had weak V/J assignments (E-value above 1e-6), no CDR3, stop codons, out-of-frame junctions, or ambiguous translated residues. V3J clonotypes were defined as sequences sharing an identical inferred V gene, J gene, and CDR3 amino acid sequence. Percentage overlap between repertoires was computed as shared unique clonotypes divided by the size of the smaller repertoire. Repertoire richness was assessed with RTK rarefaction, the Chao1 estimator, and Recon v2.1 estimates of unobserved clonotypes. Generation probabilities were computed with OLGA for all TCRbeta clonotypes obtained by the gDNA method from several donors. In its TCRdb copy, this immuneACCESS table keeps in-frame sequences only and misses some clones. Where compared with another copy, unresolved V genes explain less than half of these, and the others have no known cause. D and trimming were read from the DNA, whereas the V and J calls and clone size are those reported in that table. The sample data list some 1,400,000 clones, and around 95% of these were observed just once. Approximately 1.1% of the sample belongs to the ten largest clones.

As to this clone: Its binding antigen is unknown. The sample holds no much larger clone one base away, and base qualities are not on file.

CDR3 length: 13 amino acids, cysteine to phenylalanine. Only CDR3 DNA remains: 39 bases, in frame from the first base. Trimming at the junction amounts to 1 base on V and 7 bases on J, and the germline ends lie 11 bases apart. From the germline V gene (reference sequence), CDR1 is MNHNY and CDR2 is SVGAGI. Sequenced sample: naive CD4+ T cells sorted from blood. What this sample's cell subset or site label stands for: CD45RA+ positively selected. The sequence was collected from a man younger than 40 in good health. Here the chain combines TRBV6-6 and TRBJ2-7; the D gene is possibly TRBD2, with 5 bases matching. The nucleotide sequence is given as TGTGCCAGCAGTTACTTCGGGGTCGGTGAGCAGTACTTC. It encodes CASSYFGVGEQYF.